The entry below describes one T cell receptor (beta chain). Its target is not known. Primers used in a second PCR of about 6 to 11 cycles were a sample-barcoded 5' primer and a J-beta primer mix. Using its own MiXCR run on the 5' RACE reads, TCRdb lists one record per CDR3 protein. The data hold around 1,000,000 distinct CDR3 sequences, with around 25% observed a single time. This sample is drawn from a study of blood T cells in healthy people across ages. Study-wide results and caveats: The study found more naive CD4+ cells and higher diversity in long-lived than aged donors. As age increased, TCR beta diversity per million T cells fell in a roughly linear fashion.

This same sample was also taken into another study, of T cells of mothers and their children. From that study: Overlap in related mother-child pairs always slightly exceeded unrelated pairs, never significantly.

The TCR comes from a girl aged 2 to 9 in good health. Sample: blood.

DNA for the CDR3: TGTGCCAGCAAAGGATTTGGGCCCACAGATACGCAGTATTTT. Its translation is CASKGFGPTDTQYF. The chain links TRBV27 to TRBJ2-3; D is unresolved. This CDR3 is built from 14 residues. The ends were cut back, 7 bases at V and 2 bases at J, with 13 bases in the middle. CDR1 and CDR2 from the germline V gene are MNHEY and SMNVEV (reference sequence).